This TCR beta chain was documented in a study of cytomegalovirus exposure and HLA in healthy donors. PCR primers comprised 60 Vbeta and 13 Jbeta primers. Profiled with immunoSEQ multiplex PCR; TCRdb holds only in-frame clones, not every one. The repertoire holds around 190,000 clones, with roughly 84% as singletons. The receptor was derived from a girl aged 2 to 10 in good health and CMV-seropositive. The sequenced material came from PBMCs.

The CDR3 sequence is CASSVTGFAGNTIYF. The CDR3 DNA is TGTGCCAGCAGCGTCACAGGGTTTGCTGGAAACACCATATATTTT. This chain links TRBV7-8 with TRBJ1-3, with D possibly TRBD1 on 6 matching bases. V was cut by 5 bases and J by 2 bases, with 13 bases left in between. Per the germline V gene, CDR1 is SGHVS and CDR2 is FQNEAQ. The length of the CDR3 is 15 residues.